Below, 23 T cell receptor beta chains from the same sample are listed, as sequenced in a study of shared clonotypes between healthy human individuals. TCRdb's table, derived via immunoSEQ multiplex PCR, lists solely in-frame clones and lacks some. The data show about 490,000 clones, 75% to 85% seen once. Sequences were obtained from PBMCs. These receptors were collected from a middle-aged woman in good health. Some clones in this sample may be carry-over from other donors' samples.

This rearrangement joins TRBV7-3 to TRBJ2-7; 9 bases fit TRBD2. The CDR3 totals 15 residues. The V and J ends lost 5 bases and 3 bases, in that order; junction bases with no gene match: 8. Germline V lookup: CDR1 SGHTA, CDR2 FQGTGA. CDR3: CASSPDAGGLYEQYF. The CDR3, as DNA: TGTGCCAGCAGCCCGGACGCGGGAGGGCTCTACGAGCAGTACTTC.

V usage is TRBV7-3 and J usage is TRBJ2-1; 9 bases agree with TRBD2. The V gene end was trimmed by 4 bases and the J gene end by 2 bases; junction bases not matched to a gene: 3. The CDR3 runs 15 residues. Germline assignment: CDR1 SGHTA and CDR2 FQGTGA. The CDR3, as DNA: TGTGCCAGCAGCTCGCGGGGGGGAGCCTACAATGAGCAGTTCTTC. As protein: CASSSRGGAYNEQFF.

V gene TRBV5-4 combines with J gene TRBJ2-7; the match to TRBD1 covers 10 bases. Germline loops: CDR1 SGHNT, CDR2 YYREEE (reference sequence). V lost 5 bases and J lost 5; bases outside the gene matches: 4. The CDR3 has 13 residues. As DNA, the CDR3 is TGTGCCAGCAGTTTCGACAGGGGGCACGAGCAGTACTTC. Translating it yields CASSFDRGHEQYF.

As regards this clone: A far larger clone lies a single base away; this is likely a read error. This CDR3 is missing its conserved last phenylalanine or tryptophan, likely due to a read error. This rearrangement joins TRBV28 to TRBJ2-7, with D maybe TRBD1 (6 bases). V was cut by 5 bases and J by 6 bases, with 23 bases left in between. Germline loops: CDR1 MDHEN, CDR2 SYDVKM. The CDR3 totals 16 residues. This chain's CDR3 is CASSPPGGGPNPEQYS. CDR3 bases: TGTGCCAGCAGTCCCCCTGGGGGCGGCCCAAACCCCGAGCAGTACTCC.

The rearrangement joins TRBV28 to TRBJ1-1, with 10 bases that match TRBD1. There are 17 residues in the CDR3. V lost 2 bases and J lost 5; bases outside the gene matches: 11. Per the germline V gene, CDR1 is MDHEN and CDR2 is SYDVKM. In DNA form, the CDR3 reads TGTGCCAGCAGTTTAAAGAGGACAGGGGGGATGGATACTGAAGCTTTCTTT. It yields the protein CASSLKRTGGMDTEAFF.

Remarks on this clone: It differs at one base from a far larger clone, so likely a read error. This sequence joins TRBV5-1 and TRBJ2-1, with a weak D call TRBD2 (7 bases). The CDR3 spans 14 residues. The germline gives CDR1 SGHRS, CDR2 YFSETQ. This chain's CDR3 is CASSLSGMKGEQLF. For the CDR3, the DNA is TGCGCCAGCAGCCTAAGCGGGATGAAGGGGGAGCAGCTCTTC.

V gene TRBV29-1 combines with J gene TRBJ2-1, with D perhaps TRBD1 or TRBD2 (5 bases each). Per germline, CDR1 SQVTM and CDR2 ANQGSEA. Trimming removed 6 bases from V and 4 bases from J, with 16 bases in between. CDR3 length equals 14 residues. The chain's CDR3 is CSVGWDLAYNEQFF. The CDR3 DNA follows: TGCAGCGTGGGGTGGGACCTGGCATACAATGAGCAGTTCTTC.

The V and J genes are TRBV27 and TRBJ2-7; 10 bases fit TRBD2. The V gene end was trimmed by 2 bases and the J gene end by 7 bases; junction bases not matched to a gene: 8. The length of the CDR3 is 15 residues. The germline gives CDR1 MNHEY, CDR2 SMNVEV (reference sequence). As DNA, the CDR3 is TGTGCCAGCAGTTTACACCCAGCGGGAGGGCGGGAGCAGTACTTC. Protein: CASSLHPAGGREQYF.

This clone was seen once. CDR3 in amino acids: CAIGQGNQPQHF. The CDR3 DNA reads as TGTGCCATCGGACAGGGCAATCAGCCCCAGCATTTT. The V gene is TRBV10-3, the J gene TRBJ1-5, with 7 bases matching TRBD1. Germline lookup yields CDR1 ENHRY and CDR2 SYGVKD. The CDR3 covers 12 residues. J lost 2 bases, V lost 8 bases, and 0 bases had no gene match.

The chain has TRBV4-1 and TRBJ2-5; 9 nucleotides line up with TRBD2. The CDR3 is made up of 15 amino acids. The J segment lost 4 bases and the V segment lost 1 base, leaving 4 bases of the junction unmatched. The germline CDR1 and CDR2 sequences are MGHRA and YSYEKL. CDR3 sequence: CASSQVGTSTETQYF. CDR3 coding DNA: TGCGCCAGCAGCCAAGTCGGGACTAGCACAGAGACCCAGTACTTC.

The J gene is TRBJ2-1, the V gene TRBV4-2; 9 bases fit TRBD2. V was clipped by 0 bases and J by 7 bases; unmatched bases: 7. CDR1 and CDR2 (germline): LGHNA, YNFKEQ. This CDR3 is 16 amino acids long. The CDR3 region is CASSQDGGRAGNEQFF. CDR3 DNA: TGTGCCAGCAGCCAAGATGGCGGGAGGGCCGGTAATGAGCAGTTCTTC.

This clone was picked up many times. Other DNA sequences of this sample code for an identical CDR3. The genes are TRBV18 and TRBJ1-1; D unresolved. CDR3 length: 13 amino acids. Trimming removed 6 bases from V and 1 base from J, with 9 bases in between. The V gene's germline CDR1 is KGHSH and CDR2 LQKENI. The CDR3 protein is CASSLDGNTEAFF. In DNA, the CDR3 is TGTGCCAGCTCCCTGGACGGGAACACTGAAGCTTTCTTT.

This sequence joins TRBV7-9 and TRBJ2-7; D call uncertain. V lost 5 bases to trimming and J lost 7 bases, with 15 bases between them. CDR1 and CDR2 (germline): SEHNR, FQNEAQ (reference sequence). CDR3 length equals 13 residues. CDR3 coding DNA: TGTGCCAGCAGCATGGGCCCTCTATGGGAGCAGTACTTC. Residues: CASSMGPLWEQYF.

The V call is TRBV7-8, the J call TRBJ1-5; the D gene is possibly TRBD1 (6 bases). With 6 bases removed from V and 3 bases from J, the gap between germline ends came to 15 bases. This CDR3 is built from 15 residues. In germline, CDR1 is SGHVS, CDR2 FQNEAQ. In nucleotides, the CDR3 is TGTGCCAGCAGACAGGGTCGGTGGGACAATCAGCCCCAGCATTTT. It specifies CASRQGRWDNQPQHF.

The chain couples TRBV5-1 to TRBJ1-1, with D perhaps TRBD1 (6 bases). CDR1 SGHRS and CDR2 YFSETQ come from the germline V gene. The CDR3 runs 14 residues. V lost 0 bases to trimming and J lost 3 bases, with 9 bases between them. Here the CDR3 DNA reads TGCGCCAGCAGCTTGGCCAACAGGGACACTGAAGCTTTCTTT. Encoded protein: CASSLANRDTEAFF.

The chain employs TRBV6-5 and TRBJ1-3, with D tentatively TRBD1 (6 bases). This CDR3 is built from 16 residues. V was pared by 4 bases and J by 9 bases, with 22 bases between. CDR1 is MNHEY and CDR2 is SVGAGI in the germline V gene. The DNA for the CDR3 is TGTGCCAGCAGTTCGGGGGGGGCAGACGGTGGCGGCACCATATATTTT. Its protein product is CASSSGGADGGGTIYF.

This clone was recorded once. Other DNA variants within this sample encode the same CDR3. The J gene is TRBJ2-1, the V gene TRBV4-2; 7 positions agree with TRBD2. Per germline, CDR1 LGHNA and CDR2 YNFKEQ. Unmatched junction bases numbered 0, after V lost 1 base and J lost 0 bases. The CDR3 extends over 15 amino acids. The CDR3 nucleotides read TGTGCCAGCAGCCAAGCGGGAGGCTCCTACAATGAGCAGTTCTTC. This gives the protein CASSQAGGSYNEQFF.

This clone was observed a single time. The J gene is TRBJ1-2, the V gene TRBV6-1; the match to TRBD1 covers 10 bases. Unmatched junction bases numbered 8, after V lost 3 bases and J lost 4 bases. Germline-derived CDR1 and CDR2 are MNHNS and SASEGT. The CDR3 extends over 16 amino acids. The CDR3: CASSDPRTGGIYGYTF. The CDR3 DNA reads TGTGCCAGCAGTGACCCACGGACAGGGGGAATCTATGGCTACACCTTC.

In its sample, this clone was seen a few times. The sample has other DNA sequences that encode this CDR3 too. The rearrangement links TRBV5-1 to TRBJ2-7, with 7 bases aligning to TRBD1. The J segment lost 0 bases and the V segment lost 3 bases, leaving 3 bases of the junction unmatched. Germline V gives CDR1 SGHRS, CDR2 YFSETQ. This CDR3 is 14 amino acids long. The CDR3 sequence is CASSWGTDSYEQYF. CDR3 nucleotide sequence: TGCGCCAGCAGCTGGGGGACAGACTCCTACGAGCAGTACTTC. Drawing the rest from reference TRBV5-1 and TRBJ2-7, the complete variable domain is KAGVTQTPRYLIKTRGQQVTLSCSPISGHRSVSWYQQTPGQGLQFLFEYFSETQRNKGNFPGRFSGRQFSNSRSEMNVSTLELGDSALYLCASSWGTDSYEQYFGPGTRLTVT.

This chain uses TRBV29-1 with TRBJ2-1; 12 bases map to TRBD2. CDR1 and CDR2 from the germline V gene are SQVTM and ANQGSEA. J gave up 9 bases and V 5 bases, and 11 bases lay outside the gene matches. This CDR3 spans 15 amino acids. The CDR3 protein is CSVMMGLAGGGEQFF. CDR3 in DNA: TGCAGCGTTATGATGGGGCTAGCGGGAGGGGGTGAGCAGTTCTTC.

The V and J genes are TRBV6-5 and TRBJ2-1; D not certain. Germline-derived CDR1 and CDR2 are MNHEY and SVGAGI. The CDR3 covers 13 residues. V lost 0 bases and J lost 10, with 10 bases in between. The CDR3 nucleotides are TGTGCCAGCAGTTACTCCGGCAAGTCGGAGCAGTTCTTC. Translating gives CASSYSGKSEQFF.

This chain links TRBV10-3 with TRBJ2-7, with 8 bases identical to TRBD1. The CDR3 runs to 14 residues. With V trimmed by 4 bases and J by 10 bases, 12 bases remained unmatched. Germline V gene sequence: CDR1 ENHRY, CDR2 SYGVKD. CDR3 sequence: CAISGDRTPKGQYF. CDR3 bases: TGTGCCATCAGTGGGGACAGGACCCCTAAGGGACAGTACTTC.

This sequence joins TRBV5-1 and TRBJ2-1; 11 bases fit TRBD1. Germline V gene lookup returns CDR1 SGHRS and CDR2 YFSETQ. CDR3 length equals 14 residues. The trim removed 7 bases at V and 8 bases at J, leaving 8 bases unmatched. CDR3 bases: TGCGCCAGCTACCGGGACAGGGGGGCGTATGAGCAGTTCTTC. Encoded protein: CASYRDRGAYEQFF.